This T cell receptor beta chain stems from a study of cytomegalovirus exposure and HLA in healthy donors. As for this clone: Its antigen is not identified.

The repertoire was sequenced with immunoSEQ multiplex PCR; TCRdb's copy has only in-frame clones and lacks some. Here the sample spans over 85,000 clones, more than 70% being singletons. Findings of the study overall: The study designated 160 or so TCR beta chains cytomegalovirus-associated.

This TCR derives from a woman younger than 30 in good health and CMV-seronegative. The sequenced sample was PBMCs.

CDR3 in amino acids: CASSPGTGPYEQYF. The CDR3 DNA reads TGTGCCAGCAGTCCCGGGACAGGCCCCTACGAGCAGTACTTC. The chain is built from TRBV5-6 and TRBJ2-7; TRBD1 agrees at 8 bases. Looked up from germline, CDR1 is SGHDT and CDR2 is YYEEEE. V was pared by 5 bases and J by 2 bases, with 6 bases of the junction left unmatched. The CDR3 extends over 14 amino acids. Looking up the rest from reference TRBV5-6 and TRBJ2-7 gives the full variable domain: DAGVTQSPTHLIKTRGQQVTLRCSPKSGHDTVSWYQQALGQGPQFIFQYYEEEERQRGNFPDRFSGHQFPNYSSELNVNALLLGDSALYLCASSPGTGPYEQYFGPGTRLTVT.